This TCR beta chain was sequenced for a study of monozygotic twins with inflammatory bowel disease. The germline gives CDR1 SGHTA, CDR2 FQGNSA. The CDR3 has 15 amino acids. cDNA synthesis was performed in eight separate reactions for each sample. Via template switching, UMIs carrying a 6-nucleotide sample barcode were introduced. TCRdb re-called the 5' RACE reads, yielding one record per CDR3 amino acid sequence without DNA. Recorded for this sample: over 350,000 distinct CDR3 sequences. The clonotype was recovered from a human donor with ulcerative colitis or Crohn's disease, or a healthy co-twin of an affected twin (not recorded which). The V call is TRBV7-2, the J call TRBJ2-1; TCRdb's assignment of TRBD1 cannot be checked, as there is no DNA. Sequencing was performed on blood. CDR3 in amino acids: CASSINSIGGNEQFF.